A single sample gave rise to the 18 T cell receptor beta chains below, sequenced in a study of blood T cell repertoires in COVID-19. The protocol was immunoSEQ multiplex PCR, while the TCRdb copy is restricted to in-frame clones and leaves out a portion. Of about 230,000 clones listed, 75% to 90% are singletons. Sequenced sample: PBMCs or T cells enriched from blood (not recorded which). Receptors originate from a woman aged 25 to 45 who had been exposed to COVID-19.

This clone has a single count. The chain carries TRBV6-1 and TRBJ2-7; weak D call: TRBD2 (5 bases). Germline CDR1 reads MNHNS; CDR2 reads SASEGT. CDR3 length equals 14 residues. V was shortened by 3 bases and J by 0 bases, with 9 bases between the two germline ends. In DNA, the CDR3 is TGTGCCAGCAGTGAGGCGGGTTTCTCCTACGAGCAGTACTTC. This codes for CASSEAGFSYEQYF.

This clone was seen just once. The chain employs TRBV15 and TRBJ1-1; D gene unclear. The germline V gene encodes CDR1 LNHNV and CDR2 YYDKDF (reference sequence). The CDR3 runs 15 residues. V dropped 1 base and J dropped 2 bases, with 11 bases sitting between them. In DNA form, the CDR3 reads TGTGCCACCAGCAGAGGTCGCGCATTCAACACTGAAGCTTTCTTT. This translates into CATSRGRAFNTEAFF.

The chain is built from TRBV28 and TRBJ1-2, with 9 bases that match TRBD1. The CDR3 runs to 13 residues. CDR1 is MDHEN, CDR2 SYDVKM, per germline. V lost 7 bases to trimming and J lost 8 bases; unmatched junction nucleotides: 8. The CDR3 protein is CASTKTGGRGYTF. The CDR3 DNA reads TGTGCCAGCACTAAGACAGGGGGTCGGGGCTACACCTTC.

The V gene is TRBV2, the J gene TRBJ2-1; 11 bases align to TRBD2. The CDR3 loop spans 16 amino acids. V was pared by 4 bases and J by 4 bases, with 6 bases of the junction left unmatched. Germline V gives CDR1 SNHLY, CDR2 FYNNEI. The CDR3 protein is CASSGDTSGSYNEQFF. CDR3 sequence (DNA): TGTGCCAGCAGTGGGGATACTAGCGGGAGTTACAATGAGCAGTTCTTC.

The chain has TRBV7-9 and TRBJ1-5; 9 nucleotides line up with TRBD1. The CDR3 sequence is 15 residues long. J lost 4 bases, V lost 6 bases, and 7 bases had no gene match. Germline loops: CDR1 SEHNR, CDR2 FQNEAQ (reference sequence). The CDR3 DNA follows: TGTGCCAGCAGTCCCACAGGGGGCCGAAATCAGCCCCAGCATTTT. This codes for CASSPTGGRNQPQHF.

The chain joins TRBV7-9 to TRBJ2-7; TRBD1 agrees at 12 bases. Germline V CDR1 and CDR2: SEHNR, FQNEAQ (reference sequence). V lost 6 bases, J lost 6 bases, and 12 bases stayed unmatched. The CDR3 covers 16 residues. In nucleotides, the CDR3 is TGTGCCAGCAGACCTGAAACCGGGACAGGGGGCCGCGAGCAGTACTTC. This translates into CASRPETGTGGREQYF.

The rearrangement links TRBV30 to TRBJ1-3; 10 bases match TRBD1. After removal of 3 bases from V and 4 bases from J, the junction contained 9 bases not matched to a gene. In germline, CDR1 is GTSNPN, CDR2 SVGIG (reference sequence). The CDR3 covers 16 residues. CDR3 nucleotide sequence: TGTGCCTGGAGGGGGGACAGGGGCTCGTCCGGAAACACCATATATTTT. It translates to CAWRGDRGSSGNTIYF. Supplemented by reference TRBV30 and TRBJ1-3, the full variable domain reads SQTIHQWPATLVQPVGSPLSLECTVEGTSNPNLYWYRQAAGRGLQLLFYSVGIGQISSEVPQNLSASRPQDRQFILSSKKLLLSDSGFYLCAWRGDRGSSGNTIYFGEGSWLTVV.

The chain employs TRBV10-2 and TRBJ2-7; no definite D call. Germline-derived CDR1 and CDR2 are WSHSY and SAAADI. This CDR3 is 11 amino acids long. Deletions cut 4 bases from V and 3 bases from J, with 4 bases between. CDR3 loop: CASSAGYEQYF. The CDR3 DNA is TGCGCCAGCAGTGCGGGCTACGAGCAGTACTTC.

The V gene is TRBV19, the J gene TRBJ2-5; 9 bases are a match to TRBD2. The CDR3 is 14 amino acids. V was clipped by 3 bases and J by 5 bases; unmatched bases: 4. The germline CDR1 and CDR2 sequences are LNHDA and SQIVND (reference sequence). CDR3 amino acids: CASSMVAGAETQYF. The CDR3 DNA sequence: TGTGCCAGTAGTATGGTAGCGGGAGCGGAGACCCAGTACTTC.

This clone was recorded a few times. The chain is built from TRBV5-4 and TRBJ2-2; 10 bases align to TRBD2. The CDR3 extends over 16 amino acids. V lost 4 bases and J lost 6; bases outside the gene matches: 9. Germline V gene data show CDR1 as SGHNT and CDR2 as YYREEE (reference sequence). CDR3 nucleotide sequence: TGTGCCAGCAGCCCGAAAGCGGGAGGGGCCTCCGGGGAGCTGTTTTTT. Its translation is CASSPKAGGASGELFF.

The gene calls are TRBV19 and TRBJ2-7, with D maybe TRBD1 (7 bases). From germline, CDR1 is LNHDA and CDR2 SQIVND (reference sequence). The CDR3 is 15 residues long. V was cut by 10 bases and J by 1 base, with 20 bases left in between. CDR3 region: CATRRGRTGSYEQYF. Written as DNA, the CDR3 is TGTGCCACCCGGAGGGGTCGGACAGGATCCTACGAGCAGTACTTC.

This chain uses TRBV5-1 with TRBJ1-1; TRBD1 might be the D (6 bases). The CDR3 is 16 residues long. The germline V gene has CDR1 SGHRS and CDR2 YFSETQ. The V end lost 4 bases, the J end lost 4 bases, and 20 bases lay between the germline ends. CDR3 sequence (DNA): TGCGCCAGCAGCCTCCGACAGGACCCTATGGGCACTGAAGCTTTCTTT. This codes for CASSLRQDPMGTEAFF.

DNA of the CDR3: TGTGCCAGCAGTTACTCGGGGACAGTCGGCACTGAAGCTTTCTTT. Amino acids: CASSYSGTVGTEAFF. The V call is TRBV6-6, the J call TRBJ1-1; 7 nucleotides align to TRBD1. From germline, CDR1 is MNHNY and CDR2 SVGAGI (reference sequence). The CDR3 is 15 residues long. J lost 4 bases, V lost 0 bases, and 5 bases had no gene match.

The V gene is TRBV21-1, the J gene TRBJ2-7; TRBD2 was called by the table and not checked on the DNA. TRBV21-1 counts as a pseudogene. The CDR3 is 17 residues long. Written as DNA, the CDR3 is TGTGCCAGCAGCTCCCGGGACGCGGCTAGCGGCACCTACGAGCAGTACTTC. Amino acids: CASSSRDAASGTYEQYF.

The rearrangement uses TRBV4-2 and TRBJ2-7; 11 bases line up with TRBD2. Per germline, CDR1 LGHNA and CDR2 YNFKEQ. The CDR3 has 15 amino acids. V lost 0 bases and J lost 13; bases outside the gene matches: 11. CDR3 nucleotide sequence: TGTGCCAGCAGCCAAGATACCGGACTAGCGGGTGTGCGATACTTC. It specifies CASSQDTGLAGVRYF.

The chain carries TRBV5-1 and TRBJ2-7, with 7 bases aligning to TRBD1. CDR1 SGHRS and CDR2 YFSETQ come from the germline V gene. V shed 4 bases, J shed 6 bases, and the junction held 7 bases outside the gene matches. The CDR3 length is 13 residues. CDR3 DNA sequence: TGCGCCAGCAGCGTGAAGCAGGGGGTCGAGCAGTACTTC. As protein: CASSVKQGVEQYF.

The chain employs TRBV5-4 and TRBJ1-1; D call uncertain. Trimming shortened V by 0 bases and J by 5 bases, and 11 bases separated the two germline ends. CDR3 size: 14 residues. Germline loops: CDR1 SGHNT, CDR2 YYREEE (reference sequence). This CDR3 reads CASSLDSGGTEAFF. For the CDR3, the DNA is TGTGCCAGCAGCTTGGATTCAGGAGGAACTGAAGCTTTCTTT.

The rearrangement joins TRBV13 to TRBJ2-1, with 10 bases fitting TRBD1. The CDR3 runs to 17 residues. The V and J ends lost 0 bases and 5 bases, in that order; junction bases with no gene match: 7. The germline V gene has CDR1 PRHDT and CDR2 FYEKMQ (reference sequence). CDR3 sequence (DNA): TGTGCCAGCAGCTTAGGTATCGGGGACAGGGGAGACAATGAGCAGTTCTTC. Amino acids: CASSLGIGDRGDNEQFF. The whole variable domain, filled in from reference TRBV13 and TRBJ2-1, reads AAGVIQSPRHLIKEKRETATLKCYPIPRHDTVYWYQQGPGQDPQFLISFYEKMQSDKGSIPDRFSAQQFSDYHSELNMSSLELGDSALYFCASSLGIGDRGDNEQFFGPGTRLTVL.